The 15 T cell receptor beta chains presented below share a single source sample, sequenced in a study of vaccination and CD4 T cells after COVID-19. Treatment of the sample: approximately nine-day PBMC culture with coronavirus spike peptide pools or control peptides (ViraFEST assay). The antigens for these receptors are not known. Sequenced with the Oncomine TCR Beta short-read assay was DNA taken from cultured CD4+ T cells. TCRdb re-analysed the PCR reads in MiXCR, keeping a single row per CDR3 protein. The table includes 15,000 to 17,000 distinct CDR3 sequences, approximately 58% detected once. Source material: CD4+ T cells from blood, cultured in vitro. These receptors came from a human donor who had recovered from COVID-19.

The rearrangement uses TRBV6-1 and TRBJ1-6; D unresolved. Germline V CDR1 and CDR2: MNHNS, SASEGT. The CDR3 is 14 residues long. Between the trimmed V and J ends, which lost 6 bases and 2 bases, there was a span of 8 bases. The CDR3 nucleotides read TGTGCCAGCAGGGGTAGTGCCTATAATTCACCCCTCCACTTT. Its translation is CASRGSAYNSPLHF.

The gene calls are TRBV3-1 and TRBJ2-7; D is possibly TRBD1 (6 bases). Germline loops: CDR1 LGHDT, CDR2 YNNKEL (reference sequence). V was clipped by 0 bases and J by 1 base, with 13 bases between them. The CDR3 totals 16 residues. Here the CDR3 reads CASSQDWGRGSYEQYF. The CDR3 nucleotides read TGTGCCAGCAGCCAAGATTGGGGGCGAGGGTCCTACGAGCAGTACTTC.

The chain employs TRBV10-2 and TRBJ1-5; 8 bases are shared with TRBD1. The CDR3 consists of 16 residues. Germline values: CDR1 WSHSY, CDR2 SAAADI. V lost 0 bases to trimming and J lost 2 bases; unmatched junction nucleotides: 3. Here the CDR3 reads CASSESRTGRNQPQHF. CDR3 sequence (DNA): TGCGCCAGCAGTGAGTCGCGGACAGGGCGCAATCAGCCCCAGCATTTT.

Turning to this clonotype: The germline gene is not matched at one end of the junction; a read error may be the cause. This CDR3 reads CASGISYQETQYF. The CDR3 DNA reads as TGTGCCAGTGGTATCTCGTACCAAGAGACCCAGTACTTC. The J gene is TRBJ2-5, the V gene TRBV19; D gene unclear. The germline gives CDR1 LNHDA, CDR2 SQIVND (reference sequence). The length of the CDR3 is 13 residues.

The chain uses TRBV3-1 and TRBJ1-1, with a tentative D call TRBD1 (5 bases). Trimming removed 4 bases from V and 6 bases from J, with 9 bases in between. Germline V CDR1 and CDR2: LGHDT, YNNKEL (reference sequence). This CDR3 has 12 residues. Here the CDR3 DNA reads TGTGCCAGCAGCCGAGGGGTCGCTGAAGCTTTCTTT. It codes for CASSRGVAEAFF.

The V and J genes are TRBV5-4 and TRBJ2-1; D is uncertain. Germline CDR1 reads SGHNT; CDR2 reads YYREEE (reference sequence). CDR3 length: 12 amino acids. Trimming removed 1 base at V and 8 bases at J, with 7 bases between. CDR3 DNA sequence: TGTGCCAGCAGCTTGTATGGCGATGAGCAGTTCTTC. This codes for CASSLYGDEQFF. The variable domain in full, completed from reference TRBV5-4 and TRBJ2-1, reads ETGVTQSPTHLIKTRGQQVTLRCSSQSGHNTVSWYQQALGQGPQFIFQYYREEENGRGNFPPRFSGLQFPNYSSELNVNALELDDSALYLCASSLYGDEQFFGPGTRLTVL.

This sequence joins TRBV7-2 and TRBJ2-5, with 8 bases matching TRBD1. The CDR3 has 16 residues. V lost 5 bases to trimming and J lost 4 bases; unmatched junction nucleotides: 12. Germline V gene data show CDR1 as SGHTA and CDR2 as FQGNSA. The CDR3 sequence is CASSLIGQGAGETQYF. The CDR3 nucleotides are TGTGCCAGCAGCCTAATCGGACAGGGCGCGGGAGAGACCCAGTACTTC.

The table lists this clonotype with a few counts. This rearrangement joins TRBV6-2 or TRBV6-3 to TRBJ1-5, with D unresolved. Trimming shortened V by 4 bases and J by 7 bases, and 23 bases separated the two germline ends. Germline CDR1 is MNHEY and CDR2 is SVGEGT. The CDR3 sequence is 17 residues long. The CDR3 DNA follows: TGTGCCAGCAGTTCCCCATATCGCTACACCCCAGAACAGCCCCAGCATTTT. Protein: CASSSPYRYTPEQPQHF.

The chain links TRBV9 to TRBJ2-5; 11 bases agree with TRBD1. CDR3 length: 15 amino acids. The V segment lost 4 bases and the J segment 3 bases; nucleotides outside the gene matches: 5. The germline V gene encodes CDR1 SGDLS and CDR2 YYNGEE. CDR3 amino acids: CASSPRTGGEETQYF. CDR3 nucleotide sequence: TGTGCCAGCAGCCCGCGGACAGGGGGCGAAGAGACCCAGTACTTC.

In this sample, this clonotype turned up a few times. The chain joins TRBV15 to TRBJ2-7; D not certain. The CDR3 runs to 14 residues. Germline lookup yields CDR1 LNHNV and CDR2 YYDKDF (reference sequence). Trimming took 4 bases from V and 7 from J, leaving 17 bases between them. CDR3: CATSIEKLISEQYF. The CDR3 region has the DNA TGTGCCACCAGCATTGAAAAACTGATCTCGGAGCAGTACTTC. The entire variable domain, with the rest obtained from reference TRBV15 and TRBJ2-7, is as follows: DAMVIQNPRYQVTQFGKPVTLSCSQTLNHNVMYWYQQKSSQAPKLLFHYYDKDFNNEADTPDNFQSRRPNTSFCFLDIRSPGLGDTAMYLCATSIEKLISEQYFGPGTRLTVT.

This clonotype was found a few times. This rearrangement joins TRBV20-1 to TRBJ1-1, with 10 bases lining up with TRBD1. The CDR3 consists of 14 residues. From germline, CDR1 is DFQATT and CDR2 SNEGSKA (reference sequence). The CDR3 is CRVPGQGLGTEAFF. The CDR3 bases are TGCAGGGTCCCGGGACAGGGGCTGGGGACTGAAGCTTTCTTT.

This clonotype was found a few times. The chain employs TRBV24-1 and TRBJ1-5, with D perhaps matching TRBD1 (6 bases). Per the germline V gene, CDR1 is KGHDR and CDR2 is SFDVKD. CDR3 length: 14 residues. Trimming cost V 9 bases and J 8 bases, with 19 bases left between them. DNA of the CDR3: TGTGCCACCTTCTGGCGGGGGGCAGGGAAGCCCCAGCATTTT. Translation: CATFWRGAGKPQHF.

The rearrangement links TRBV12-3 or TRBV12-4 to TRBJ2-3; perhaps TRBD1 as D (6 bases). This CDR3 has 15 amino acids. V was clipped by 4 bases and J by 3 bases, with 14 bases between them. The CDR3 reads CASSSGDRITDTQYF. CDR3 sequence (DNA): TGTGCCAGCAGTTCCGGAGACAGGATTACAGATACGCAGTATTTT.

This chain connects TRBV5-4 to TRBJ2-2, with D perhaps matching TRBD1 or TRBD2 (5 bases each). The CDR3 is 14 amino acids. The V end lost 6 bases, the J end lost 1 base, and 10 bases lay between the germline ends. Germline-derived CDR1 and CDR2 are SGHNT and YYREEE (reference sequence). The CDR3 nucleotides read TGTGCCAGCAACCGGGACCAGAACACCGGGGAGCTGTTTTTT. This sequence encodes CASNRDQNTGELFF.

The CDR3 bases are TGTGCCAGCAGCTTAGGATATCTTTTAAGGTCGAACACCGGGGAGCTGTTTTTT. Its protein is CASSLGYLLRSNTGELFF. The chain couples TRBV11-2 to TRBJ2-2; D gene ambiguous. V was trimmed by 1 base and J by 0 bases, leaving 15 bases between them. Germline V lookup: CDR1 SGHAT, CDR2 FQNNGV. The CDR3 is 18 residues long.